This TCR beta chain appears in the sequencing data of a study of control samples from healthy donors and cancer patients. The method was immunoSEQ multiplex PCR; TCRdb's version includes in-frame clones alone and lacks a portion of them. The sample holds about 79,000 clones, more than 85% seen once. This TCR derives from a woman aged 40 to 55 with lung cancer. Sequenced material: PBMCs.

CDR3 nucleotide sequence: TGTGCCAGCAGTGACAGGGTGGGCACCGGGGAGCTGTTTTTT. The encoded protein is CASSDRVGTGELFF. The chain is built from TRBV6-1 and TRBJ2-2, with D tentatively TRBD1 (5 bases). Trimming took off 3 bases at V and 4 bases at J, with 9 bases between the two ends. This CDR3 is built from 14 residues. Germline V CDR1 and CDR2: MNHNS, SASEGT.